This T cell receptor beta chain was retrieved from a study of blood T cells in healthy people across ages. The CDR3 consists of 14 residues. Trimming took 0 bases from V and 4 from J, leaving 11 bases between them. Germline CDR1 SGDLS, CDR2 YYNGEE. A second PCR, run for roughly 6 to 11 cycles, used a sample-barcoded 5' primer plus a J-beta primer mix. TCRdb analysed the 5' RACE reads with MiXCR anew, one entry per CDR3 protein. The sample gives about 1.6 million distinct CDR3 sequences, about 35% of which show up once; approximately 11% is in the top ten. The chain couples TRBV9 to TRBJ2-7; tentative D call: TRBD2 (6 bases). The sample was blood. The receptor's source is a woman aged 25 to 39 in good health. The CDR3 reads CASSVDGSGYEQYF. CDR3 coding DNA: TGTGCCAGCAGCGTAGATGGTAGCGGTTACGAGCAGTACTTC.